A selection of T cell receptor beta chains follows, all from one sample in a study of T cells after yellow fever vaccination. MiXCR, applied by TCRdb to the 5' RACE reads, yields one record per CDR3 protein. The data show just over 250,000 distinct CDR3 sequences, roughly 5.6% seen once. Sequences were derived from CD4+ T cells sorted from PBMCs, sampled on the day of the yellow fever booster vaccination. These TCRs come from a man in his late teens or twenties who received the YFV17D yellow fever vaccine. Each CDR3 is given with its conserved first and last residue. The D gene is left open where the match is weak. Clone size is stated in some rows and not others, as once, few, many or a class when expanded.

DNA: TGCAGTGCTAGGACGGGGGGCCTGGAGACCCAGTACTTC; CDR3: CSARTGGLETQYF; D: .; V: TRBV20-1; size: .; J: TRBJ2-5
DNA: TGCAGTGCTCGGGTCCCGGGACAGGGCTGGAGTCAGCCCCAGCATTTT; CDR3: CSARVPGQGWSQPQHF; D: TRBD1; V: TRBV20-1; size: few; J: TRBJ1-5
DNA: TGTGCCAGCAGTTACCCCCAGGGGGCTAGGAGCTCTGGGGCCAACGTCCTGATTTTC; CDR3: CASSYPQGARSSGANVLIF; D: TRBD1; V: TRBV6-5; size: .; J: TRBJ2-6
DNA: TGCAGTCCCGCCAGAGCTAGCTCCTATAATTCACCCCTCCACTTT; CDR3: CSPARASSYNSPLHF; D: .; V: TRBV20-1; size: .; J: TRBJ1-6
DNA: TGTGCCAGCAGCCCTCACTCGACAGGGGATGGCTACACCTTC; CDR3: CASSPHSTGDGYTF; D: TRBD1; V: TRBV28; size: few; J: TRBJ1-2
DNA: TGTGCCAGCAGCTTACTCAGGGGTAGGACTGAAGCTTTCTTT; CDR3: CASSLLRGRTEAFF; D: .; V: TRBV7-2; size: .; J: TRBJ1-1
DNA: TGTGCCAGCAGCTCCCTATACCCAGGGAGGAGAGAGACCCAGTACTTC; CDR3: CASSSLYPGRRETQYF; D: .; V: TRBV7-2; size: many; J: TRBJ2-5
DNA: TGTGCCAGCAGCTTGGGATCGGCTAGCGGGTTGATCAATGAGCAGTTCTTC; CDR3: CASSLGSASGLINEQFF; D: TRBD2; V: TRBV5-5; size: many; J: TRBJ2-1
DNA: TGTGCCAGCAGCCAAGGACGGGCCCAAAGCTACACCTTC; CDR3: CASSQGRAQSYTF; D: .; V: TRBV4-2; size: few; J: TRBJ1-2
DNA: TGTGCCAGCAGGCCAGCGGGGGGCGGTGGCGAGACCCAGTACTTC; CDR3: CASRPAGGGGETQYF; D: TRBD2; V: TRBV6-5; size: few; J: TRBJ2-5
DNA: TGTGCCACCAGCAGGGGTTTGAGTACCGGAGAGACCCAGTACTTC; CDR3: CATSRGLSTGETQYF; D: .; V: TRBV15; size: many; J: TRBJ2-5
DNA: TGTGCCAGCAGCTCCTTAAGAGCGTCTGGGGCCAACGTCCTGACTTTC; CDR3: CASSSLRASGANVLTF; D: .; V: TRBV7-2; size: few; J: TRBJ2-6
DNA: TGTGCCAGCCCAGCAGGGGGAAACTGGGACCGGGGGGACACTGAAGCTTTCTTT; CDR3: CASPAGGNWDRGDTEAFF; D: TRBD1; V: TRBV5-6; size: many; J: TRBJ1-1
DNA: TGCGCCAGCAGCCAAGAAGGATATGGGGCCTCACCCCTCCACTTT; CDR3: CASSQEGYGASPLHF; D: .; V: TRBV4-1; size: .; J: TRBJ1-6
DNA: TGCAGTGCTATAAACACAGGGGGCGTTTCGGCTTTCTTT; CDR3: CSAINTGGVSAFF; D: TRBD1; V: TRBV20-1; size: few; J: TRBJ1-1
DNA: TGTGCCAGTAGTCCGGTGACTAGCGGGTACCCCTACGAGCAGTACTTC; CDR3: CASSPVTSGYPYEQYF; D: TRBD2; V: TRBV19; size: .; J: TRBJ2-7
DNA: TGCGCCAGCAGCTACCAACACAGTAGCAATCAGCCCCAGCATTTT; CDR3: CASSYQHSSNQPQHF; D: .; V: TRBV4-3; size: .; J: TRBJ1-5
DNA: TGTGCCACCAGTGAGGCCCAGGGGAGGGACCCAGATACGCAGTATTTT; CDR3: CATSEAQGRDPDTQYF; D: .; V: TRBV24-1; size: .; J: TRBJ2-3
DNA: TGTGCCAGCTCACGCGAGAGAGTCGGGGCCATGGATACGCAGTATTTT; CDR3: CASSRERVGAMDTQYF; D: .; V: TRBV18; size: few; J: TRBJ2-3
DNA: TGTGCCAGCAGCTTTACCAGGGACAGGGGGCGAAACTATGGCTACACCTTC; CDR3: CASSFTRDRGRNYGYTF; D: TRBD1; V: TRBV7-2; size: .; J: TRBJ1-2
DNA: TGTGCCAGCAGCTTGAATCCAGGGGGGGGCTATGGCTACACCTTC; CDR3: CASSLNPGGGYGYTF; D: TRBD1; V: TRBV5-5; size: .; J: TRBJ1-2
DNA: TGTGCCAGCAGTGACAGGGGGGGCCCGCAGTTCTTC; CDR3: CASSDRGGPQFF; D: .; V: TRBV6-4; size: many; J: TRBJ2-1
DNA: TGTGCCAGCAGCCCCCTTAGTTCGCTGAACACTGAAGCTTTCTTT; CDR3: CASSPLSSLNTEAFF; D: .; V: TRBV11-2; size: few; J: TRBJ1-1
DNA: TGCAGCGTTGAGGTAACAGAGGGTTACGGCTACACCTTC; CDR3: CSVEVTEGYGYTF; D: .; V: TRBV29-1; size: few; J: TRBJ1-2
DNA: TGTGCCAGTAGGGGGACAGGGGTAGCCGGGGAGCTGTTTTTT; CDR3: CASRGTGVAGELFF; D: TRBD1; V: TRBV19; size: .; J: TRBJ2-2
DNA: TGTGCCAGCAGTTCCCTACAGGGATCCCAAGAGACCCAGTACTTC; CDR3: CASSSLQGSQETQYF; D: .; V: TRBV6-5; size: .; J: TRBJ2-5
DNA: TGCAGTGCTAGTTCGCCTAGCGGGACAGATACGCAGTATTTT; CDR3: CSASSPSGTDTQYF; D: TRBD2; V: TRBV20-1; size: few; J: TRBJ2-3
DNA: TGCGCCAGCAGCCAAAGGGCGCTAGCGGGGGGGAGCACAGATACGCAGTATTTT; CDR3: CASSQRALAGGSTDTQYF; D: TRBD2; V: TRBV4-1; size: many; J: TRBJ2-3
DNA: TGTGCCACCAGTGATATTACAGGCCCGGGAGAGACCCAGTACTTC; CDR3: CATSDITGPGETQYF; D: .; V: TRBV24-1; size: many; J: TRBJ2-5
DNA: TGTGCCAGCAGCGACCCCGGGACAGCAACCTACGAGCAGTACTTC; CDR3: CASSDPGTATYEQYF; D: TRBD1; V: TRBV7-2; size: .; J: TRBJ2-7
DNA: TGCAGTGCTACCAAGGGACTGCTACAAGAGACCCAGTACTTC; CDR3: CSATKGLLQETQYF; D: .; V: TRBV20-1; size: few; J: TRBJ2-5
DNA: TGCGCCAGCAGCGGAGAAACTGAAGCTTTCTTT; CDR3: CASSGETEAFF; D: .; V: TRBV5-1; size: .; J: TRBJ1-1
DNA: TGTGCCAGCAGCCAGCCAGTTACTGGGACAGAAAATGAAAAACTGTTTTTT; CDR3: CASSQPVTGTENEKLFF; D: TRBD1; V: TRBV3-1; size: few; J: TRBJ1-4
DNA: TGTGCCAGCTCACCCCCCGGGACTAGCGGGGTCTACGAGCAGTACTTC; CDR3: CASSPPGTSGVYEQYF; D: TRBD2; V: TRBV18; size: .; J: TRBJ2-7
DNA: TGTGCCAGCAGCCACCCGGGGGTGAGATCCTACGAGCAGTACTTC; CDR3: CASSHPGVRSYEQYF; D: .; V: TRBV7-2; size: .; J: TRBJ2-7
DNA: TGTGCCAGCAGAACCTATTACACCGGGGAGCTGTTTTTT; CDR3: CASRTYYTGELFF; D: .; V: TRBV6-1; size: .; J: TRBJ2-2
DNA: TGTGCCAGCAGTCCCCTTGTAGGGGCCCAAGAGACCCAGTACTTC; CDR3: CASSPLVGAQETQYF; D: .; V: TRBV5-5; size: few; J: TRBJ2-5
DNA: TGTGCCAGCAGTTACGGCGGGGGAACAGCTAGCAATCAGCCCCAGCATTTT; CDR3: CASSYGGGTASNQPQHF; D: .; V: TRBV6-6; size: few; J: TRBJ1-5
DNA: TGTGCCTGCAATCGGGGGGTTGGCCAAGAGACCCAGTACTTC; CDR3: CACNRGVGQETQYF; D: TRBD2; V: TRBV12-3/TRBV12-4; size: few; J: TRBJ2-5
DNA: TGTGCCAGCAGCCCGGGGGGGGCAGGGTTCACAGATACGCAGTATTTT; CDR3: CASSPGGAGFTDTQYF; D: TRBD2; V: TRBV5-4; size: few; J: TRBJ2-3
DNA: TGTGCCAGCTCACCTGCGACACCTAGCTCTGGAAACACCATATATTTT; CDR3: CASSPATPSSGNTIYF; D: .; V: TRBV18; size: few; J: TRBJ1-3
DNA: TGTGCCAGCAGTTACGACAGTCTGAACACTGAAGCTTTCTTT; CDR3: CASSYDSLNTEAFF; D: .; V: TRBV12-3/TRBV12-4; size: few; J: TRBJ1-1
DNA: TGTGCCAGCAGCGTAGTGGGGGAAGGGGGGAGCACCCTCCACTTT; CDR3: CASSVVGEGGSTLHF; D: .; V: TRBV9; size: few; J: TRBJ1-6
DNA: TGCGCCAGCAGCTTGCCCCTCTCGTACAATGAGCAGTTCTTC; CDR3: CASSLPLSYNEQFF; D: .; V: TRBV5-1; size: few; J: TRBJ2-1
DNA: TGCGCCAGCAGCCGACAGGGTAACGGTGAAAAACTGTTTTTT; CDR3: CASSRQGNGEKLFF; D: TRBD1; V: TRBV5-1; size: few; J: TRBJ1-4
DNA: TGTGCCAGCACGTTCCGGACTTCCCAAGAGACCCAGTACTTC; CDR3: CASTFRTSQETQYF; D: .; V: TRBV6-6; size: many; J: TRBJ2-5
DNA: TGTGCCAGCAGCACAGGGACCCACGGGTCCGGGTACTTC; CDR3: CASSTGTHGSGYF; D: .; V: TRBV7-2; size: few; J: TRBJ2-7
DNA: TGCGCCAGCACCGGACAGGGGTTCCAAGAGACCCAGTACTTC; CDR3: CASTGQGFQETQYF; D: TRBD1; V: TRBV5-1; size: .; J: TRBJ2-5
DNA: TGTGCCAGCAGTAACCGGCACACTGAAGCTTTCTTT; CDR3: CASSNRHTEAFF; D: .; V: TRBV6-2/TRBV6-3; size: few; J: TRBJ1-1
DNA: TGCGCCAGCACCCCGGCAGGGGGCTCTGGGGCCAACGTCCTGACTTTC; CDR3: CASTPAGGSGANVLTF; D: TRBD1; V: TRBV4-1; size: few; J: TRBJ2-6
DNA: TGTGCCAGCAGCTACACAGGGAGGGGGGCCAACGTCCTGACTTTC; CDR3: CASSYTGRGANVLTF; D: .; V: TRBV6-5; size: few; J: TRBJ2-6